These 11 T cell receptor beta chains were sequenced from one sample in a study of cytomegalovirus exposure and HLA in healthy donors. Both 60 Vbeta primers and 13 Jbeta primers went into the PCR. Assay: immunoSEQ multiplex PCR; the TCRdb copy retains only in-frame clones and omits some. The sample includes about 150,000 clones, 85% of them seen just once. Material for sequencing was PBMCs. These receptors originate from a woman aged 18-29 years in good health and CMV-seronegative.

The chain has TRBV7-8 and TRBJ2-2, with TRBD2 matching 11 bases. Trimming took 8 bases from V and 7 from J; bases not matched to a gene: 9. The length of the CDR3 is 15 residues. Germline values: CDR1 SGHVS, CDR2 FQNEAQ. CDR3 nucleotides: TGTGCCAGCCATAGCGGGGGGGCCCGGAGCGGGGAGCTGTTTTTT. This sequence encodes CASHSGGARSGELFF.

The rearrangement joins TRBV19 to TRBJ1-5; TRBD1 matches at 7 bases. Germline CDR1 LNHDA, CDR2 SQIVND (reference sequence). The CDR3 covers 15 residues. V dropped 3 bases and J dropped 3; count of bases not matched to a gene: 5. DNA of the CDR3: TGTGCCAGTAGTATGTCGGGACAGAACAATCAGCCCCAGCATTTT. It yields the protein CASSMSGQNNQPQHF.

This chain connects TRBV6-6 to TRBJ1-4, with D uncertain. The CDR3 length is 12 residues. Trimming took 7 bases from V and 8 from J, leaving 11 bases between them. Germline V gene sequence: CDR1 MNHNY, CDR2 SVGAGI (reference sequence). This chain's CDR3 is CASTPRKEKLFF. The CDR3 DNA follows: TGTGCCAGCACCCCGAGGAAAGAAAAACTGTTTTTT.

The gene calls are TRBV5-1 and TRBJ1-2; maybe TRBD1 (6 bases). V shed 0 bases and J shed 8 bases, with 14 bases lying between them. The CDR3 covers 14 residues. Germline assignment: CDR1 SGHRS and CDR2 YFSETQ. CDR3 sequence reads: CASSLGHRGGGYTF. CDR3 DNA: TGCGCCAGCAGCTTGGGGCACCGGGGGGGCGGCTACACCTTC.

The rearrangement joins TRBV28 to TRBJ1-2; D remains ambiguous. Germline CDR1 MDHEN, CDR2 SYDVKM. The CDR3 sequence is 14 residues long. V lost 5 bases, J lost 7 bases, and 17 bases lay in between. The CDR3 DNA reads TGTGCCAGCAGTCTCCCGAGCGGGATTGGTGGCTACACCTTC. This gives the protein CASSLPSGIGGYTF.

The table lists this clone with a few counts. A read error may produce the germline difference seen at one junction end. This CDR3 reads CARRDRRF. CDR3 nucleotides: TGTGCCAGGCGGGACAGAAGGTTC. The gene calls are TRBV19 and TRBJ2-7, with D possibly matching TRBD1 (7 bases). CDR1 is LNHDA and CDR2 is SQIVND in the germline V gene (reference sequence). The CDR3 is made up of 8 amino acids. Filled out from reference TRBV19 and TRBJ2-7, the complete variable domain reads DGGITQSPKYLFRKEGQNVTLSCEQNLNHDAMYWYRQDPGQGLRLIYYSQIVNDFQKGDIAEGYSVSREKKESFPLTVTSAQKNPTAFYLCARRDRRFGPGTRLTVT.

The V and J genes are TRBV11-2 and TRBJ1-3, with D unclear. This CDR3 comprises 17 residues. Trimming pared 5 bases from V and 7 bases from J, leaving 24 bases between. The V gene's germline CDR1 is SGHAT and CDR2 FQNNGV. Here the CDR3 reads CASSGDYGIIVWNTIYF. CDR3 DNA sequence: TGTGCCAGCAGCGGGGATTACGGGATCATTGTGTGGAACACCATATATTTT.

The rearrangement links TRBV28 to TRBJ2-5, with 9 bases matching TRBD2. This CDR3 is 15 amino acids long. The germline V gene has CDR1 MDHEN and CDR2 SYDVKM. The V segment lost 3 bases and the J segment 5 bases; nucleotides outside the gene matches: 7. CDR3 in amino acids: CASSLGREGAETQYF. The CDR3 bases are TGTGCCAGCAGTTTGGGGCGGGAGGGCGCCGAGACCCAGTACTTC.

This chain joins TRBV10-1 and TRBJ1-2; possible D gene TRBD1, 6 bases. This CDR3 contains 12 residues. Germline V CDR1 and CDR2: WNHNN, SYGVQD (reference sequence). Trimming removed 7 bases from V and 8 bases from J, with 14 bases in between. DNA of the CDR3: TGCGCCAGCAACAGGGTGGGCTGGGGCTACACCTTC. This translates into CASNRVGWGYTF.

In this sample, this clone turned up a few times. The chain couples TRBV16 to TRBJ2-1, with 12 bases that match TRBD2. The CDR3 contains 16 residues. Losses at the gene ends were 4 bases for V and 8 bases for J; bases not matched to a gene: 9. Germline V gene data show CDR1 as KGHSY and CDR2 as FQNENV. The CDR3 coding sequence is TGTGCCAGCAGCCCTCTTCTGACTAGCGGGGGCTATGAGCAGTTCTTC. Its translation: CASSPLLTSGGYEQFF. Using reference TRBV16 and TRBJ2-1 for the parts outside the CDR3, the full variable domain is GEEVAQTPKHLVRGEGQKAKLYCAPIKGHSYVFWYQQVLKNEFKFLISFQNENVFDETGMPKERFSAKCLPNSPCSLEIQATKLEDSAVYFCASSPLLTSGGYEQFFGPGTRLTVL.

The CDR3 nucleotides read TGCGCCAGCAGCCAAGTATTGGCGGAACTCCGCGGGGCCAACGTCCTGACTTTC. This sequence encodes CASSQVLAELRGANVLTF. The V and J genes are TRBV4-3 and TRBJ2-6, with D hard to call. CDR3 length equals 18 residues. CDR1 is LGHNA, CDR2 YSLEER, per germline. Trimming stripped 1 base from V and 4 bases from J, with 17 bases between.